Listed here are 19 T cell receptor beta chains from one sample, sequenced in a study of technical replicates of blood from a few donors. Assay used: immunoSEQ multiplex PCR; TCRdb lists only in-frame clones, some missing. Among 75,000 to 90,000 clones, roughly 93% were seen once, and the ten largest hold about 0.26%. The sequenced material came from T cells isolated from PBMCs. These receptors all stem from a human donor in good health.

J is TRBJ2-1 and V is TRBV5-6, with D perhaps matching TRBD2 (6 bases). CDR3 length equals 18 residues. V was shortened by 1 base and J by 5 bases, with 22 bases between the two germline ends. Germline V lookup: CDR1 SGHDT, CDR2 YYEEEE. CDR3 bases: TGTGCCAGCAGCTTGTTCCGGGGGAGCCAGACCTTACACAATGAGCAGTTCTTC. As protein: CASSLFRGSQTLHNEQFF.

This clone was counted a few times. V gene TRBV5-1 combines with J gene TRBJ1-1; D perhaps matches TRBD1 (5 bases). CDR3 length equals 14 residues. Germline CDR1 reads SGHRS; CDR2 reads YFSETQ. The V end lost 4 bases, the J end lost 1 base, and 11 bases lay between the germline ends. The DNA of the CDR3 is TGCGCCAGCAGCCGTACAGGTGAGAACACTGAAGCTTTCTTT. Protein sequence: CASSRTGENTEAFF.

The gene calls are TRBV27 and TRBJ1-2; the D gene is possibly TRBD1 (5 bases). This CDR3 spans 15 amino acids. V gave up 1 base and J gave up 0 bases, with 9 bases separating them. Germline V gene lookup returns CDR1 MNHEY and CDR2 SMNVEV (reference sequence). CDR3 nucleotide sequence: TGTGCCAGCAGTTTATGGGGGGACCCTAACTATGGCTACACCTTC. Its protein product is CASSLWGDPNYGYTF.

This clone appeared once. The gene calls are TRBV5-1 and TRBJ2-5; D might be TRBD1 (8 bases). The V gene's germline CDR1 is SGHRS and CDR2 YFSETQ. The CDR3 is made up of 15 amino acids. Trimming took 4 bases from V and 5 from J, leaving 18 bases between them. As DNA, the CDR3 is TGCGCCAGCAGCATCTACAGGGGGGGAGAGGAGACCCAGTACTTC. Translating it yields CASSIYRGGEETQYF.

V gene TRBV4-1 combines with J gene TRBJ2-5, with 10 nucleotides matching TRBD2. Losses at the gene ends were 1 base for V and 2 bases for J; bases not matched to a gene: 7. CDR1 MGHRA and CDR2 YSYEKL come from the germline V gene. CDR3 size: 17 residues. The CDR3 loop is CASSQVRQRGGQETQYF. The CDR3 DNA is TGCGCCAGCAGCCAAGTCCGACAGCGGGGGGGGCAAGAGACCCAGTACTTC.

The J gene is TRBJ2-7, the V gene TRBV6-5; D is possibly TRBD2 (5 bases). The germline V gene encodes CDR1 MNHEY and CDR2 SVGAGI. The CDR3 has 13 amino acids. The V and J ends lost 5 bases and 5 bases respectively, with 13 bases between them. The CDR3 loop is CASSREGWDEQYF. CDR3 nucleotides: TGTGCCAGCAGTCGCGAGGGATGGGACGAGCAGTACTTC.

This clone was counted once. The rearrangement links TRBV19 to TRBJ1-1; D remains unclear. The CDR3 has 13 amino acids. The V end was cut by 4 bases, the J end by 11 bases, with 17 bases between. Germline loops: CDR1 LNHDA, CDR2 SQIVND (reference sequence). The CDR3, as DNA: TGTGCCAGTAGTACACAGCCCCCGGCCCCCGCTTTCTTT. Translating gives CASSTQPPAPAFF.

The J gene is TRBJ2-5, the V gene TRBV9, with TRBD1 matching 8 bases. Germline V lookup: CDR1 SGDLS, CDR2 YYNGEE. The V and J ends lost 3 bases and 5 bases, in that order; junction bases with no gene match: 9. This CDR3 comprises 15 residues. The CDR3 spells CASSGTDRGRETQYF. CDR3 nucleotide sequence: TGTGCCAGCAGCGGAACCGACAGGGGAAGGGAGACCCAGTACTTC.

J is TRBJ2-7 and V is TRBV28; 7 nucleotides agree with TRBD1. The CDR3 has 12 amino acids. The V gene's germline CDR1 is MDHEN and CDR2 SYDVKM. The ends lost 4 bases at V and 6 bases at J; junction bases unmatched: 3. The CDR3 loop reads CASSWTGAEQYF. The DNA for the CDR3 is TGTGCCAGCAGTTGGACAGGCGCCGAGCAGTACTTC.

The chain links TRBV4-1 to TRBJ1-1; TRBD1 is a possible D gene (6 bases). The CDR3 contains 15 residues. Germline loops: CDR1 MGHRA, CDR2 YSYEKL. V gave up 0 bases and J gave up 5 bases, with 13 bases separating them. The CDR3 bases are TGCGCCAGCAGCCAAGAGACCGCAGGGGTTACTGAAGCTTTCTTT. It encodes CASSQETAGVTEAFF.

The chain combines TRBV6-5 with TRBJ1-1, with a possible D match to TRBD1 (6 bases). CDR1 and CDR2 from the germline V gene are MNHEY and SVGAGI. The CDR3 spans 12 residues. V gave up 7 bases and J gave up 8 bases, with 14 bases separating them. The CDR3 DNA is TGTGCCAGCACCGCATCGGGGACAGAAGCTTTCTTT. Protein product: CASTASGTEAFF.

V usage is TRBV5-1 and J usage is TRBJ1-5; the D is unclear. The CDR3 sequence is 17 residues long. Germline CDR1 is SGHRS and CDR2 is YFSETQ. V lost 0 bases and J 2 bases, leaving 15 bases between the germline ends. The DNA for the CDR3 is TGCGCCAGCAGCTTGGGCACCGCAGACATCGGCAATCAGCCCCAGCATTTT. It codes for CASSLGTADIGNQPQHF.

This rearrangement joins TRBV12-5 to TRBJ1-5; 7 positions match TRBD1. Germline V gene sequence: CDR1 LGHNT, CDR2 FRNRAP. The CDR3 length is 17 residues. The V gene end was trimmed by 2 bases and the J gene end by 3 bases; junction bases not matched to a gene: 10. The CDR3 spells CASGLNRGSPHNQPQHF. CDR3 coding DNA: TGTGCTAGTGGTTTGAACAGGGGCAGCCCCCACAATCAGCCCCAGCATTTT.

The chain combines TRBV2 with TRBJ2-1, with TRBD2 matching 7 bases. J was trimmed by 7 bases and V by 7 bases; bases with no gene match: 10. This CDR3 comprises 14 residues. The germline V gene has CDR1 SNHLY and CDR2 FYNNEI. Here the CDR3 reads CASIRAGYVNEQFF. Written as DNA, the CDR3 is TGTGCCAGCATCAGAGCGGGATACGTGAATGAGCAGTTCTTC.

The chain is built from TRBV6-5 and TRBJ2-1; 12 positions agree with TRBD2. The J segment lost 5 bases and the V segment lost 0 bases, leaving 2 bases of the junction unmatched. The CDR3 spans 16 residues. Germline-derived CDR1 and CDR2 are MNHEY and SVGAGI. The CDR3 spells CASSYSGLAGNNEQFF. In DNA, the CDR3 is TGTGCCAGCAGTTACTCCGGACTAGCGGGGAACAATGAGCAGTTCTTC.

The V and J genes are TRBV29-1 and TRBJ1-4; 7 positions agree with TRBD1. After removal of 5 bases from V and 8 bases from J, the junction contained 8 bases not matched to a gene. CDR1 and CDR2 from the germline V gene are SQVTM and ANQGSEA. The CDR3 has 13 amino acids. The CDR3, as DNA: TGCAGCGTTTCCCGGACAGGAGGGGAAAAACTGTTTTTT. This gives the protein CSVSRTGGEKLFF.

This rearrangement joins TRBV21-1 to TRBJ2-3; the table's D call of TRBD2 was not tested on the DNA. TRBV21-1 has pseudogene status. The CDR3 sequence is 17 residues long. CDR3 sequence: CASSKSGLALSTDTQYF. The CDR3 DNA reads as TGTGCCAGCAGCAAAAGCGGACTAGCGCTTAGCACAGATACGCAGTATTTT.

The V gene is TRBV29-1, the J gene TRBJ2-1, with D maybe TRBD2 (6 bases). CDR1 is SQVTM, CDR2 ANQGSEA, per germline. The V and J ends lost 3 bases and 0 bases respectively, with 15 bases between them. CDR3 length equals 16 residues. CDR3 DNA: TGCAGCGTTGATTCTGGCGCGGGATACTCCTACAATGAGCAGTTCTTC. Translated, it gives CSVDSGAGYSYNEQFF.

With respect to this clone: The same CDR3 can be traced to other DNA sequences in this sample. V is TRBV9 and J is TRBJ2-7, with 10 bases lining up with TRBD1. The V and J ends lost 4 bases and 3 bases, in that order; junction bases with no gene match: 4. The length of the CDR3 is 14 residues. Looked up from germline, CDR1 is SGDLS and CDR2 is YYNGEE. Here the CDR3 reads CASSPRTGGYEQYF. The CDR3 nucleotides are TGTGCCAGCAGCCCTCGGACAGGGGGCTACGAGCAGTACTTC.